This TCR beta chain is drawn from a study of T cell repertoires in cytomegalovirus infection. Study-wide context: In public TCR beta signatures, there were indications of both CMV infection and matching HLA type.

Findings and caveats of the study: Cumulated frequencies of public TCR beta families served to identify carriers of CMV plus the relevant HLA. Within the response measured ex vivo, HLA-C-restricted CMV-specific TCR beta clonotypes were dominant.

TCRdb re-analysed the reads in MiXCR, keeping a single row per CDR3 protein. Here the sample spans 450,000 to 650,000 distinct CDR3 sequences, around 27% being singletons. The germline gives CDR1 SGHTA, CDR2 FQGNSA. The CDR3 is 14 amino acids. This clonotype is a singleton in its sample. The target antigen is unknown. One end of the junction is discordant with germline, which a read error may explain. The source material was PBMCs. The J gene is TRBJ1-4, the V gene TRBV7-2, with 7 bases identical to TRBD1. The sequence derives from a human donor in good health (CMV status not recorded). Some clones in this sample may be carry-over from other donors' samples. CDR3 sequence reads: CASSLGGGREKLSF. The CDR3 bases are TGTGCCAGCAGCCTTGGAGGGGGCAGGGAAAAACTGTCTTTT.